The 9 T cell receptor beta chains below all came from one sample that was sequenced in a study of graft-versus-host responses after intestinal transplantation. The antigens these receptors bind are not known. Here immunoSEQ multiplex PCR was the method, and the copy in TCRdb shows in-frame clones only, minus some. The sample holds over 65,000 clones, approximately 90% seen once. The sample in question was unstimulated CD8+ T cells sorted from spleen or lymph node cells, obtained before transplant. These receptors all come from a human donor who was the organ donor for an intestinal transplant.

The chain carries TRBV4-1 and TRBJ2-7; maybe TRBD1 (7 bases). This CDR3 spans 16 amino acids. Deletions cut 0 bases from V and 0 bases from J, with 12 bases between. The germline V gene encodes CDR1 MGHRA and CDR2 YSYEKL. The CDR3 sequence is CASSQDGGTVSYEQYF. The CDR3 DNA reads TGCGCCAGCAGCCAAGATGGCGGGACAGTCTCCTACGAGCAGTACTTC.

This chain links TRBV19 with TRBJ1-5; 7 nucleotides agree with TRBD1. J lost 4 bases, V lost 3 bases, and 6 bases had no gene match. In germline, CDR1 is LNHDA, CDR2 SQIVND (reference sequence). The CDR3 loop spans 15 amino acids. CDR3 in DNA: TGTGCCAGTAGTATTAGTGCAGGGGGGAATCAGCCCCAGCATTTT. As protein: CASSISAGGNQPQHF.

The gene calls are TRBV29-1 and TRBJ2-7; D is unresolved. This CDR3 spans 12 amino acids. V was pared by 6 bases and J by 2 bases, with 11 bases between. Germline V gene sequence: CDR1 SQVTM, CDR2 ANQGSEA. CDR3 sequence (DNA): TGCAGCGTACGATCCGGCCCCTACGAGCAGTACTTC. Protein: CSVRSGPYEQYF.

This chain connects TRBV15 to TRBJ2-1; TRBD2 agrees at 13 bases. Germline trimming cut 8 bases from V and 0 bases from J; bases unmatched to any gene: 10. There are 18 residues in the CDR3. CDR1 and CDR2 (germline): LNHNV, YYDKDF (reference sequence). The DNA of the CDR3 is TGTGCCACCCGCGGGACTAGCGGGACTACGAGCTCCTACAATGAGCAGTTCTTC. Translation: CATRGTSGTTSSYNEQFF.

The rearrangement joins TRBV19 to TRBJ2-1; D remains unclear. Trimming left V 2 bases short and J 4 bases short, with 6 bases between. Per the germline V gene, CDR1 is LNHDA and CDR2 is SQIVND (reference sequence). The CDR3 extends over 13 amino acids. The CDR3, as DNA: TGTGCCAGTAGTATATCGGCGTACAATGAGCAGTTCTTC. Its protein is CASSISAYNEQFF.

Only one count was recorded for this clone. The chain recombines TRBV5-1 with TRBJ1-4, with D unclear. Germline CDR1 and CDR2: SGHRS and YFSETQ. The V gene lost 3 bases and the J gene lost 2 bases, with 17 bases spanning the gap. This CDR3 has 17 amino acids. For the CDR3, the DNA is TGCGCCAGCAGCTCGGACCTACAAGGAGGGACTAATGAAAAACTGTTTTTT. Translating gives CASSSDLQGGTNEKLFF. The full variable domain, its missing parts supplied by reference TRBV5-1 and TRBJ1-4, is KAGVTQTPRYLIKTRGQQVTLSCSPISGHRSVSWYQQTPGQGLQFLFEYFSETQRNKGNFPGRFSGRQFSNSRSEMNVSTLELGDSALYLCASSSDLQGGTNEKLFFGSGTQLSVL.

This chain connects TRBV6-5 to TRBJ2-1, with D tentatively TRBD1 or TRBD2 (6 bases each). The V gene lost 1 base and the J gene lost 7 bases, with 14 bases spanning the gap. The CDR3 is 15 residues long. Germline lookup yields CDR1 MNHEY and CDR2 SVGAGI. CDR3 bases: TGTGCCAGCAGTTACTTGGCCGGGGGCAAGAATGAGCAGTTCTTC. Amino acids: CASSYLAGGKNEQFF.

The J gene is TRBJ1-2, the V gene TRBV6-5, with a tentative D call TRBD1 (6 bases). The CDR3 is 13 amino acids. The ends were cut back, 2 bases at V and 11 bases at J, with 15 bases in the middle. Germline V lookup: CDR1 MNHEY, CDR2 SVGAGI. CDR3 sequence (DNA): TGTGCCAGCAGTTACGGAAAGGCAGGGGAGTACACCTTC. This codes for CASSYGKAGEYTF.

This clone was detected only once. This rearrangement joins TRBV11-2 to TRBJ1-2, with 8 positions matching TRBD1. The V gene's germline CDR1 is SGHAT and CDR2 FQNNGV. This CDR3 spans 18 amino acids. The V and J ends lost 1 base and 7 bases, in that order; junction bases with no gene match: 17. CDR3 sequence: CASSLADPRTGIFSGYTF. The CDR3 DNA follows: TGTGCCAGCAGCTTAGCGGACCCCCGGACAGGGATTTTCTCTGGCTACACCTTC.